The 15 T cell receptor beta chains below come from one sample, sequenced in a study of shared clonotypes between healthy human individuals (dated by TCRdb to 2019 to 2021). Library method: the immunoSEQ multiplex PCR assay. The table was pulled from immuneACCESS by TCRdb, which kept in-frame rearrangements only. Such tables lose some clones; where checked, under half of the loss comes from unresolved V genes, and the rest has no known cause. Here the sample has a few million clones; just under 95% occur a single time. Around 0.35% of the sample is in the top ten clones. Sequenced sample: naive CD4+ T cells from PBMCs. Per the publication, the cell subset or site label means: CD45RA+ positively selected. All receptors derive from a man in his late teens or twenties in good health. Some clones in this sample may be carry-over from other donors' samples.

The chain employs TRBV11-2 and TRBJ1-1; possible D gene TRBD1, 6 bases. Germline CDR1 is SGHAT and CDR2 is FQNNGV. The CDR3 contains 15 residues. V was cut by 1 base and J by 6 bases, with 15 bases left in between. The CDR3 spells CASSLVGQSTPEAFF. DNA of the CDR3: TGTGCCAGCAGCTTAGTGGGACAATCGACCCCTGAAGCTTTCTTT.

The J gene is TRBJ1-2, the V gene TRBV4-3, with TRBD1 matching over 7 bases. Trimming cost V 4 bases and J 3 bases; bases outside gene matches: 8. This CDR3 spans 15 amino acids. Germline CDR1 LGHNA, CDR2 YSLEER. CDR3 in amino acids: CASSLATGTYYGYTF. The CDR3 bases are TGCGCCAGCAGCCTCGCGACAGGGACTTACTATGGCTACACCTTC.

The V and J genes are TRBV2 and TRBJ1-2; D is ambiguous. Per the germline V gene, CDR1 is SNHLY and CDR2 is FYNNEI. Trimming left V 4 bases short and J 5 bases short, with 11 bases between. This CDR3 region has 13 residues. The CDR3 protein is CASSGNRLYGYTF. The CDR3 DNA follows: TGTGCCAGCAGTGGTAACCGCCTATATGGCTACACCTTC.

The CDR3 nucleotides are TGCAGCGTCTGGTCAGATGGGATCTATGGCTACACCTTC. Its translation is CSVWSDGIYGYTF. J is TRBJ1-2 and V is TRBV29-1, with D unresolved. There are 13 residues in the CDR3. V was pared by 6 bases and J by 4 bases, with 15 bases between. Germline V lookup: CDR1 SQVTM, CDR2 ANQGSEA.

With respect to this clone: The same CDR3 can be traced to other DNA sequences in this sample. The chain joins TRBV5-1 to TRBJ1-3; D is ambiguous. The germline V gene encodes CDR1 SGHRS and CDR2 YFSETQ. The CDR3 loop spans 14 amino acids. V was pared by 2 bases and J by 4 bases, with 10 bases between. CDR3 sequence reads: CASSLTGRGNTIYF. The DNA for the CDR3 is TGCGCCAGCAGCTTAACGGGAAGGGGAAACACCATATATTTT.

About this clone itself: Additional DNA sequences in this sample encode the identical CDR3. This chain links TRBV30 with TRBJ2-5, with no clear D. The J call is doubtful: the DNA matches TRBJ2-7 better. CDR1 is GTSNPN and CDR2 is SVGIG in the germline V gene (reference sequence). The CDR3 length is 14 residues. The CDR3 region has the DNA TGTGCCTGGAGTGTAGGCGGAGTTTCCTACGAGCAGTACTTC. Protein sequence: CAWSVGGVSYEQYF.

V and J are TRBV5-4 and TRBJ2-5; possibly TRBD1 or TRBD2 for D (6 bases each). V was trimmed by 4 bases and J by 3 bases, leaving 19 bases between them. Germline V gives CDR1 SGHNT, CDR2 YYREEE (reference sequence). The CDR3 extends over 16 amino acids. The CDR3 sequence: CASSGGPRDGEETQYF. The CDR3 DNA is TGTGCCAGCAGCGGGGGGCCAAGGGATGGTGAAGAGACCCAGTACTTC.

The chain links TRBV7-2 to TRBJ2-7, with 14 bases identical to TRBD2. This CDR3 region has 20 residues. V dropped 0 bases and J dropped 5; count of bases not matched to a gene: 15. Germline V lookup: CDR1 SGHTA, CDR2 FQGNSA. The CDR3 loop is CASSLAPGLAGGRDRNEQYF. DNA for the CDR3: TGTGCCAGCAGCTTAGCCCCCGGACTAGCGGGAGGCCGAGACAGGAACGAGCAGTACTTC.

The chain combines TRBV10-1 with TRBJ2-1; TRBD1 matches 9 bases. Losses at the gene ends were 1 base for V and 10 bases for J; bases not matched to a gene: 2. The germline CDR1 and CDR2 sequences are WNHNN and SYGVQD (reference sequence). This CDR3 has 13 residues. This CDR3 is CASSELTGGEQFF. Written as DNA, the CDR3 is TGCGCCAGCAGTGAGTTAACAGGGGGCGAGCAGTTCTTC.

The chain is built from TRBV11-2 and TRBJ2-3, with D possibly matching TRBD2 (6 bases). Trimming took 1 base from V and 3 from J, leaving 8 bases between them. The CDR3 has 14 amino acids. Germline V gene lookup returns CDR1 SGHAT and CDR2 FQNNGV. CDR3 amino acids: CASSLALATDTQYF. In nucleotides, the CDR3 is TGTGCCAGCAGCTTAGCCCTAGCGACAGATACGCAGTATTTT. Full variable domain (rest looked up from reference TRBV11-2 and TRBJ2-3): EAGVAQSPRYKIIEKRQSVAFWCNPISGHATLYWYQQILGQGPKLLIQFQNNGVVDDSQLPKDRFSAERLKGVDSTLKIQPAKLEDSAVYLCASSLALATDTQYFGPGTRLTVL.

In its sample, this clone was seen a few times. The CDR3 loop is CATSRDLWAGGFNEQYF. In DNA, the CDR3 is TGTGCCACCAGCAGAGATCTGTGGGCGGGAGGGTTCAACGAGCAGTACTTC. V and J are TRBV15 and TRBJ2-7; 9 bases fit TRBD2. Germline V CDR1 and CDR2: LNHNV, YYDKDF (reference sequence). Germline trimming cut 0 bases from V and 5 bases from J; bases unmatched to any gene: 11. The CDR3 loop spans 17 amino acids.

V and J are TRBV29-1 and TRBJ2-7; D is undetermined. Germline V gene lookup returns CDR1 SQVTM and CDR2 ANQGSEA. V dropped 2 bases and J dropped 1 base, with 6 bases sitting between them. The CDR3 has 12 amino acids. The CDR3 bases are TGCAGCGTTGAATTCACTTCCTACGAGCAGTACTTC. It translates to CSVEFTSYEQYF.

CDR3 nucleotides: TGTGCCAGCAGCTTGCAGCGGGAGGGCCTCAATGAGCAGTTCTTC. This translates into CASSLQREGLNEQFF. This rearrangement joins TRBV5-4 to TRBJ2-1; 10 bases line up with TRBD2. Germline-derived CDR1 and CDR2 are SGHNT and YYREEE (reference sequence). CDR3 size: 15 residues. Unmatched junction bases numbered 4, after V lost 1 base and J lost 6 bases.

This clone has more than one count but fewer than ten. V gene TRBV28 combines with J gene TRBJ1-1; TRBD1 matches 8 bases. V was pared by 6 bases and J by 7 bases, with 7 bases of the junction left unmatched. The CDR3 has 13 residues. Germline CDR1 reads MDHEN; CDR2 reads SYDVKM. The CDR3 loop is CASSSRGQVEAFF. The DNA for the CDR3 is TGTGCCAGCAGCTCCCGGGGACAGGTTGAAGCTTTCTTT.

The gene calls are TRBV4-2 and TRBJ2-2; perhaps TRBD2 as D (6 bases). V lost 5 bases and J 9 bases, leaving 16 bases between the germline ends. Germline CDR1 is LGHNA and CDR2 is YNFKEQ. This CDR3 is 14 amino acids long. Written as DNA, the CDR3 is TGTGCCAGCAGCTCCCGGACTAAAGTGCGGGAGCTGTTTTTT. Translation: CASSSRTKVRELFF.